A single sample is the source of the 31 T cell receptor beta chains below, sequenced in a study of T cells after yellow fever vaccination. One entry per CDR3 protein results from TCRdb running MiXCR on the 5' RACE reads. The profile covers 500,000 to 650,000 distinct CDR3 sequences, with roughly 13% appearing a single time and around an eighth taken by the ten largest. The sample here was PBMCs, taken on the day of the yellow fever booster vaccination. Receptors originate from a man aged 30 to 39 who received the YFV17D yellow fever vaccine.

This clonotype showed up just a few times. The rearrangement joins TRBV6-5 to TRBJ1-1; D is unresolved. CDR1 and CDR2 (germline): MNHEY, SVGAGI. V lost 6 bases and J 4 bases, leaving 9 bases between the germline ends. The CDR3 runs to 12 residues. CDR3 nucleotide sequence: TGTGCCAGCAGGTCGTTGCGCACTGAAGCTTTCTTT. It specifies CASRSLRTEAFF.

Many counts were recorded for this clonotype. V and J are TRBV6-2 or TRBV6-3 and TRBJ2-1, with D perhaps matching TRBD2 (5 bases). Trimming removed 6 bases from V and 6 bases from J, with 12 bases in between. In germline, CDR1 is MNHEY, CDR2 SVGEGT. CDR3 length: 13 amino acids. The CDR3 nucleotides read TGTGCCAGCAGCCTTTACCGGGGCAATGAGCAGTTCTTC. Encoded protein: CASSLYRGNEQFF.

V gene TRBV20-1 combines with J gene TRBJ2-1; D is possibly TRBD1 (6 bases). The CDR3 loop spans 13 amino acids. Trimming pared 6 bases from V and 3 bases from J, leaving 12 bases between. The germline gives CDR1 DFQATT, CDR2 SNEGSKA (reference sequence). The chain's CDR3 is CSAHGTNYNEQFF. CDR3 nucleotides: TGCAGTGCCCACGGGACAAACTACAATGAGCAGTTCTTC.

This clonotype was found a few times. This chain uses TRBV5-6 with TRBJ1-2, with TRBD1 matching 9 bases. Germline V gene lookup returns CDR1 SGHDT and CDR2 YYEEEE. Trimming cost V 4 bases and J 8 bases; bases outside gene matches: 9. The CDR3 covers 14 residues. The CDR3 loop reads CASSAYRGLGGYTF. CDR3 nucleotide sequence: TGTGCCAGCAGCGCCTACAGGGGGCTGGGGGGCTACACCTTC.

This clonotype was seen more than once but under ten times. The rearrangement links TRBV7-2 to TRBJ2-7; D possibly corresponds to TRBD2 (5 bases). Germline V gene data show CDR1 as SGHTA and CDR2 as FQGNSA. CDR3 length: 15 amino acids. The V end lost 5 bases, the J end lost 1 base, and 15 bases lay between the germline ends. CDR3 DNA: TGTGCCAGCAGCCTCAAAAGGGAGAAGTCCTACGAGCAGTACTTC. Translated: CASSLKREKSYEQYF.

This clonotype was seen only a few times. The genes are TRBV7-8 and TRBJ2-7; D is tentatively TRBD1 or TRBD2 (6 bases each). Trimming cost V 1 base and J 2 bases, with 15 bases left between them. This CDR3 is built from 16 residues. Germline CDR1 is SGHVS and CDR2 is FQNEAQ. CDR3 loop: CASSLEGGGMAYEQYF. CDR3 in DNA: TGTGCCAGCAGCTTAGAGGGGGGCGGGATGGCCTACGAGCAGTACTTC.

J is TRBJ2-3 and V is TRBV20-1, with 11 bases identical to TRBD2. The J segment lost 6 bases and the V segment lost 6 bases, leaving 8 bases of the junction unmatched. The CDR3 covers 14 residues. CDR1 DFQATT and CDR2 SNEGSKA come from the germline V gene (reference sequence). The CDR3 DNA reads TGCAGTGCCAGACATAGCGGGAGGGTTGATACGCAGTATTTT. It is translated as CSARHSGRVDTQYF.

CDR3 sequence (DNA): TGCGCCAGCAGCTTGAAGGACTCTGGGGCCAACGTCCTGACTTTC. Translation: CASSLKDSGANVLTF. The rearrangement uses TRBV5-1 and TRBJ2-6; D is unclear. V gave up 1 base and J gave up 0 bases, with 5 bases separating them. This CDR3 comprises 15 residues. CDR1 and CDR2 (germline): SGHRS, YFSETQ. Drawing the rest from reference TRBV5-1 and TRBJ2-6, the complete variable domain is KAGVTQTPRYLIKTRGQQVTLSCSPISGHRSVSWYQQTPGQGLQFLFEYFSETQRNKGNFPGRFSGRQFSNSRSEMNVSTLELGDSALYLCASSLKDSGANVLTFGAGSRLTVL.

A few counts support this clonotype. CDR3 nucleotides: TGCAGTGCCGCATCAGGGCCCAATCAGCCCCAGCATTTT. Residues: CSAASGPNQPQHF. The gene calls are TRBV20-1 and TRBJ1-5, with a tentative D call TRBD1 (5 bases). Germline lookup yields CDR1 DFQATT and CDR2 SNEGSKA (reference sequence). Trimming took 6 bases from V and 3 from J, leaving 12 bases between them. The CDR3 has 13 residues.

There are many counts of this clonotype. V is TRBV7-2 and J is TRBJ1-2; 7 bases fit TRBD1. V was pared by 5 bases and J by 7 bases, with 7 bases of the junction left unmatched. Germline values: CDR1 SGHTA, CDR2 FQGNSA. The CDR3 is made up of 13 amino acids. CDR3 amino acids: CASSTDRVAGYTF. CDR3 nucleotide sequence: TGTGCCAGCAGCACCGACAGGGTTGCTGGCTACACCTTC.

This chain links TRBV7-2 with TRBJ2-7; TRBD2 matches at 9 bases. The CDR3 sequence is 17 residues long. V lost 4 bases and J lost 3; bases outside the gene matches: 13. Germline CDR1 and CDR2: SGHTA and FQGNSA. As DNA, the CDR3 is TGTGCCAGCAGCTCATCACATCTAGCGGGACCCCTCTACGAGCAGTACTTC. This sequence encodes CASSSSHLAGPLYEQYF.

The CDR3 bases are TGTGCCAGCAGCCCTCCCGGGACAGGGGACGTTGGCTACACCTTC. Protein product: CASSPPGTGDVGYTF. V is TRBV5-4 and J is TRBJ1-2; 10 bases fit TRBD1. Germline-derived CDR1 and CDR2 are SGHNT and YYREEE (reference sequence). After removal of 4 bases from V and 7 bases from J, the junction contained 10 bases not matched to a gene. The CDR3 contains 15 residues.

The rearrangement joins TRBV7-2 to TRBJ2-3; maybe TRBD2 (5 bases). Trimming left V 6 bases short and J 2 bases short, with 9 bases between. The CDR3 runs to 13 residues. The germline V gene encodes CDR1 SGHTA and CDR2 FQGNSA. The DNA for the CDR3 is TGTGCCAGCAGGAAGACTAACACAGATACGCAGTATTTT. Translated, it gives CASRKTNTDTQYF. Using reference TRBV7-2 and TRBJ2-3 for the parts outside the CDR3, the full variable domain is GAGVSQSPSNKVTEKGKDVELRCDPISGHTALYWYRQSLGQGLEFLIYFQGNSAPDKSGLPSDRFSAERTGGSVSTLTIQRTQQEDSAVYLCASRKTNTDTQYFGPGTRLTVL.

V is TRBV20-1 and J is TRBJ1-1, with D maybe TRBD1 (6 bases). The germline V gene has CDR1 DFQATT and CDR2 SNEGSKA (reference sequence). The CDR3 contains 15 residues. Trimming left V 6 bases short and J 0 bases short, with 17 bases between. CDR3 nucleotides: TGCAGTGCCGTTGACAGGCGCTCCTTGAACACTGAAGCTTTCTTT. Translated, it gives CSAVDRRSLNTEAFF.

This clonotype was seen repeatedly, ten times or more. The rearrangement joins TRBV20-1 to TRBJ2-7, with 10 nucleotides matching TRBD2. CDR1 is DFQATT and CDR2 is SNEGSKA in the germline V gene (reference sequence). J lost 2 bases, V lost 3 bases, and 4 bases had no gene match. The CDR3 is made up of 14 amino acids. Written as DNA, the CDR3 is TGCAGTGCTAGGGGGCTAGCGGGGGCCTACGAGCAGTACTTC. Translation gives CSARGLAGAYEQYF.

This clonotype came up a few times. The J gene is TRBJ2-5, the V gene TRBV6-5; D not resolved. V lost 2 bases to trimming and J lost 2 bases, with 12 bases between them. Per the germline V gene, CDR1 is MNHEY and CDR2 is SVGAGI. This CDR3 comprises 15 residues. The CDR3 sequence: CASSYLWAEQETQYF. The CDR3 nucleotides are TGTGCCAGCAGTTACCTTTGGGCGGAGCAAGAGACCCAGTACTTC.

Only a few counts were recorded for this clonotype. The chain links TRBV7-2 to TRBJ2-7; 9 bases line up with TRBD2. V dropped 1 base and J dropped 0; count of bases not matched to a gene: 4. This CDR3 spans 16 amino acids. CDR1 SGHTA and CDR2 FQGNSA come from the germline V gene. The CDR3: CASSLVSTSGSYEQYF. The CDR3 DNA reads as TGTGCCAGCAGCTTAGTTTCGACTAGCGGCTCCTACGAGCAGTACTTC.

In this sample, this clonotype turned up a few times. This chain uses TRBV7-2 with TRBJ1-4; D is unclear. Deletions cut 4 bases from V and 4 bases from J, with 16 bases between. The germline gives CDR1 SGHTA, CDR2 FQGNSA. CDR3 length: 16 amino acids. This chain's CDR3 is CASSSDPRTHNEKLFF. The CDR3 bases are TGTGCCAGCAGCTCGGACCCCCGGACTCATAATGAAAAACTGTTTTTT. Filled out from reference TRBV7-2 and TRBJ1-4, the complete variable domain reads GAGVSQSPSNKVTEKGKDVELRCDPISGHTALYWYRQSLGQGLEFLIYFQGNSAPDKSGLPSDRFSAERTGGSVSTLTIQRTQQEDSAVYLCASSSDPRTHNEKLFFGSGTQLSVL.

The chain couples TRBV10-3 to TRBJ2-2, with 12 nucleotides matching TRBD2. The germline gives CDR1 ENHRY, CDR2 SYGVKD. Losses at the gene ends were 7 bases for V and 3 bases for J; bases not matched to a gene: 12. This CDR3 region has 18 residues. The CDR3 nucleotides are TGTGCCATCACTAAACTAGCGGGAGGTTCTATAGACACCGGGGAGCTGTTTTTT. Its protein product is CAITKLAGGSIDTGELFF.

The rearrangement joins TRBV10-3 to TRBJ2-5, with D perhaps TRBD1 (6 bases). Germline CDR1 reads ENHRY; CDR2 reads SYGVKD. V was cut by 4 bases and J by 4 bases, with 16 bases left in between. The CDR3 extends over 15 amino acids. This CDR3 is CAISVGATGGETQYF. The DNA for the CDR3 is TGTGCCATCAGTGTGGGGGCTACCGGTGGAGAGACCCAGTACTTC.

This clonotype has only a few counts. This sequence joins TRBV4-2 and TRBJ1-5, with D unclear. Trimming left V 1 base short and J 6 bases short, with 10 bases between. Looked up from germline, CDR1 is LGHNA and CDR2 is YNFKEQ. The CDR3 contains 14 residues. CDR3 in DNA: TGTGCCAGCAGCCAAGCCTCGAAGGGTCAGCCCCAGCATTTT. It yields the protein CASSQASKGQPQHF.

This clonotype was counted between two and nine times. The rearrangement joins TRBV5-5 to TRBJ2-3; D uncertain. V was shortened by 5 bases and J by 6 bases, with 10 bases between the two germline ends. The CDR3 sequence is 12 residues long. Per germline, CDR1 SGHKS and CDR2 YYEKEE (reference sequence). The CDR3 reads CASSLIFDTQYF. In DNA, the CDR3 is TGTGCCAGCAGTCTAATTTTCGATACGCAGTATTTT.

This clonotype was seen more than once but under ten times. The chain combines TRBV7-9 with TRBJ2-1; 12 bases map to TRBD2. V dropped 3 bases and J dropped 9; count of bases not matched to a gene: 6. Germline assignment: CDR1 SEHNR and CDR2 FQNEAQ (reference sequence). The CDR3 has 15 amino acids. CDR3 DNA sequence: TGTGCCAGCAGCTTCTTGACTAGCGGGAGCGCTGAGCAGTTCTTC. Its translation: CASSFLTSGSAEQFF.

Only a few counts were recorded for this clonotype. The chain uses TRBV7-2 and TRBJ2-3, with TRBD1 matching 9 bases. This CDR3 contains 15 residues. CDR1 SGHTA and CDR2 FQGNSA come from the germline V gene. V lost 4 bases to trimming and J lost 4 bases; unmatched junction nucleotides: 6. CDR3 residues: CASSSNRGRPDTQYF. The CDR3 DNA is TGTGCCAGCAGCTCAAACAGGGGGCGCCCAGATACGCAGTATTTT.

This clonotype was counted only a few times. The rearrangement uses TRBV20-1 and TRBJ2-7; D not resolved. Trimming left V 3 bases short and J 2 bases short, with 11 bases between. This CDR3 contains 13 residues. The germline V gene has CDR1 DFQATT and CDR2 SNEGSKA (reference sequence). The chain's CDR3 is CSARGKSPYEQYF. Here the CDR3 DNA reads TGCAGTGCTAGGGGAAAGTCCCCCTACGAGCAGTACTTC.

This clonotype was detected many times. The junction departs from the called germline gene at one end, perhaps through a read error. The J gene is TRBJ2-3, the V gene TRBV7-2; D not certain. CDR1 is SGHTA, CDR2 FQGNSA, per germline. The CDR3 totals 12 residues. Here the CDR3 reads CASSTGTDTQYF. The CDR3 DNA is TGCGCCAGCTCGACGGGCACAGATACGCAGTATTTT.

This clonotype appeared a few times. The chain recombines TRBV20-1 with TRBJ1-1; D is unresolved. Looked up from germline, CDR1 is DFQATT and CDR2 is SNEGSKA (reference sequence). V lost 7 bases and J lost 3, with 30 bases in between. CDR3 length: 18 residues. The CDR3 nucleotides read TGCAGTGTTCCCCTCCCGAACCTCCGGAGGGAGAGGGACACTGAAGCTTTCTTT. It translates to CSVPLPNLRRERDTEAFF.

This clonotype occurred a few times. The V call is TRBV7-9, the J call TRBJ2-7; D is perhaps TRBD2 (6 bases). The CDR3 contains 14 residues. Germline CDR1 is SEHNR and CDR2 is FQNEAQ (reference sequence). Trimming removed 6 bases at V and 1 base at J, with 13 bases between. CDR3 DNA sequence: TGTGCCAGCAGATTCGGAGGGGCTTCCTACGAGCAGTACTTC. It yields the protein CASRFGGASYEQYF.

The CDR3 nucleotides read TGTGCCAGCAGTTTAGTAGCTTTGAACACTGAAGCTTTCTTT. Translation: CASSLVALNTEAFF. V is TRBV12-3 or TRBV12-4 and J is TRBJ1-1; D remains unclear. The CDR3 has 14 residues. V was clipped by 1 base and J by 0 bases, with 6 bases between them.

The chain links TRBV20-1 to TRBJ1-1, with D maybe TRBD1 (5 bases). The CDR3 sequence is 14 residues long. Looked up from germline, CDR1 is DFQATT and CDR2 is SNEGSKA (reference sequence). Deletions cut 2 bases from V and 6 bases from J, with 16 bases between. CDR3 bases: TGCAGTGCTAGATCTGGGGGTCGAGGGCCTGAAGCTTTCTTT. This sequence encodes CSARSGGRGPEAFF.

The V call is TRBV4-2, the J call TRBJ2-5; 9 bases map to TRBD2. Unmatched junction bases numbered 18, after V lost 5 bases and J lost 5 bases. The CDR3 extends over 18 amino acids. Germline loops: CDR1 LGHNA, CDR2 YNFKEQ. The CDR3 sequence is CASSGDKASGNRFETQYF. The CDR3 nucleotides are TGTGCCAGCAGCGGAGACAAGGCTAGCGGGAACAGATTCGAGACCCAGTACTTC.